A single sample gave rise to the 16 T cell receptor beta chains below, sequenced in a study of blood T cell repertoires in COVID-19. Profiled with immunoSEQ multiplex PCR; TCRdb holds only in-frame clones, not every one. The profile shows approximately 310,000 clones, more than 70% of them singletons. What was sequenced was peripheral blood. The receptors here all came from a woman in her forties or fifties who had recovered from COVID-19.

The chain couples TRBV12-3 or TRBV12-4 to TRBJ2-1; no definite D call. V was clipped by 6 bases and J by 5 bases, with 5 bases between them. This CDR3 contains 11 residues. CDR3 sequence reads: CASRSNNEQFF. The DNA for the CDR3 is TGTGCCAGCAGATCTAACAATGAGCAGTTCTTC.

There are a few counts of this clone. The chain recombines TRBV7-2 with TRBJ1-1; D is unresolved. The CDR3 covers 14 residues. Germline V lookup: CDR1 SGHTA, CDR2 FQGNSA. V was trimmed by 5 bases and J by 7 bases, leaving 17 bases between them. CDR3 in amino acids: CASSPELLASEAFF. In DNA form, the CDR3 reads TGTGCCAGCAGCCCGGAACTTCTAGCTAGTGAAGCTTTCTTT.

This chain links TRBV10-3 with TRBJ2-2, with TRBD2 matching over 11 bases. Trimming at V came to 9 bases and at J to 7 bases, leaving 4 bases not matched to a gene. The length of the CDR3 is 13 residues. Per germline, CDR1 ENHRY and CDR2 SYGVKD. The CDR3 sequence is CAILAGGSGELFF. For the CDR3, the DNA is TGTGCCATTCTAGCGGGAGGAAGCGGGGAGCTGTTTTTT.

This clone was seen only once. CDR3 loop: CASTPGGASYEQYF. The CDR3 DNA reads TGTGCCAGCACCCCGGGGGGGGCTTCCTACGAGCAGTACTTC. This sequence joins TRBV7-2 and TRBJ2-7; 8 bases agree with TRBD2. V lost 7 bases to trimming and J lost 1 base; unmatched junction nucleotides: 6. The length of the CDR3 is 14 residues. The germline CDR1 and CDR2 sequences are SGHTA and FQGNSA.

The chain carries TRBV5-1 and TRBJ2-3; the match to TRBD1 covers 7 bases. Germline V gene data show CDR1 as SGHRS and CDR2 as YFSETQ. The CDR3 consists of 14 residues. V was pared by 7 bases and J by 8 bases, with 13 bases of the junction left unmatched. The CDR3 is CASGQETTDTTQYF. Written as DNA, the CDR3 is TGCGCCAGCGGACAGGAGACCACAGATACTACGCAGTATTTT.

The chain employs TRBV30 and TRBJ1-6, with D perhaps matching TRBD1 (6 bases). The V and J ends lost 4 bases and 7 bases respectively, with 14 bases between them. In germline, CDR1 is GTSNPN, CDR2 SVGIG (reference sequence). The CDR3 has 14 residues. The CDR3 loop reads CAWTLGQQNSPLHF. The CDR3, as DNA: TGTGCCTGGACCCTAGGACAGCAAAATTCACCCCTCCACTTT.

The DNA for the CDR3 is TGTGCCAGCAGCCAAGTCAGGGGGAAAGGAAACACCATATATTTT. It encodes CASSQVRGKGNTIYF. The chain is built from TRBV3-1 (or the pseudogene TRBV3-2) and TRBJ1-3; 7 bases agree with TRBD1. With V trimmed by 1 base and J by 4 bases, 4 bases remained unmatched. The CDR3 extends over 15 amino acids. From germline, CDR1 is LGHDT and CDR2 YNNKEL (reference sequence).

This chain connects TRBV28 to TRBJ2-3; TRBD2 agrees at 9 bases. CDR1 and CDR2 from the germline V gene are MDHEN and SYDVKM. J lost 7 bases, V lost 3 bases, and 8 bases had no gene match. The CDR3 totals 15 residues. CDR3 protein: CASSFLAGGLYTQYF. The CDR3 region has the DNA TGTGCCAGCAGTTTTCTGGCGGGGGGGCTATATACGCAGTATTTT.

The chain employs TRBV7-2 and TRBJ1-1; D is undetermined. Deletions cut 5 bases from V and 4 bases from J, with 11 bases between. This CDR3 is built from 13 residues. The germline CDR1 and CDR2 sequences are SGHTA and FQGNSA. The CDR3 DNA reads as TGTGCCAGCAGCGCCGGGGTGGTCACTGAAGCTTTCTTT. Protein: CASSAGVVTEAFF.

The chain combines TRBV20-1 with TRBJ2-7; TRBD2 is a possible D gene (6 bases). V shed 3 bases and J shed 4 bases, with 13 bases lying between them. CDR3 size: 13 residues. Germline V gene lookup returns CDR1 DFQATT and CDR2 SNEGSKA (reference sequence). CDR3 protein: CSASSRGNYEQYF. CDR3 DNA: TGCAGTGCTAGTAGTCGGGGGAATTACGAGCAGTACTTC.

The chain carries TRBV6-2 or TRBV6-3 and TRBJ1-4, with 7 bases that match TRBD1. Germline values: CDR1 MNHEY, CDR2 SVGEGT. The J segment lost 8 bases and the V segment lost 5 bases, leaving 8 bases of the junction unmatched. This CDR3 has 14 amino acids. The CDR3 is CASSRTGLREKLFF. CDR3 bases: TGTGCCAGCAGTCGGACAGGCCTCCGAGAAAAACTGTTTTTT.

Here the CDR3 DNA reads TGTGCCAGCAGCTTGAGGGGTTTCTATAGCAATCAGCCCCAGCATTTT. This sequence encodes CASSLRGFYSNQPQHF. The V gene is TRBV5-6, the J gene TRBJ1-5; tentative D call: TRBD1 (5 bases). The germline V gene encodes CDR1 SGHDT and CDR2 YYEEEE. V shed 1 base and J shed 0 bases, with 11 bases lying between them. There are 16 residues in the CDR3. Based on the CDR3 plus reference TRBV5-6 and TRBJ1-5, the full variable domain is DAGVTQSPTHLIKTRGQQVTLRCSPKSGHDTVSWYQQALGQGPQFIFQYYEEEERQRGNFPDRFSGHQFPNYSSELNVNALLLGDSALYLCASSLRGFYSNQPQHFGDGTRLSIL.

The rearrangement links TRBV28 to TRBJ2-2, with a possible D match to TRBD2 (5 bases). From germline, CDR1 is MDHEN and CDR2 SYDVKM. V lost 3 bases and J 4 bases, leaving 15 bases between the germline ends. The CDR3 contains 16 residues. The CDR3 coding sequence is TGTGCCAGCAGTTTGGTGGGAGAGGTCGGCACCGGGGAGCTGTTTTTT. It translates to CASSLVGEVGTGELFF.

CDR3 nucleotide sequence: TGTGCCAGCAGCTTATCTAGCGGGAGGTTAGATACGCAGTATTTT. Protein: CASSLSSGRLDTQYF. This chain links TRBV7-2 with TRBJ2-3; TRBD2 agrees at 11 bases. The V gene end was trimmed by 2 bases and the J gene end by 5 bases; junction bases not matched to a gene: 3. In germline, CDR1 is SGHTA, CDR2 FQGNSA. There are 15 residues in the CDR3.

This clone was seen once. The CDR3 is CASSAADEQFF. The CDR3 nucleotides read TGTGCCAGCAGCGCCGCGGATGAGCAGTTCTTC. This chain links TRBV9 with TRBJ2-1; D not certain. Trimming took off 3 bases at V and 8 bases at J, with 6 bases between the two ends. The CDR3 has 11 residues. In germline, CDR1 is SGDLS, CDR2 YYNGEE.

The chain recombines TRBV7-2 with TRBJ1-2, with TRBD1 as a possible D gene (5 bases). V was cut by 0 bases and J by 6 bases, with 14 bases left in between. The germline V gene encodes CDR1 SGHTA and CDR2 FQGNSA. This CDR3 has 15 amino acids. Here the CDR3 reads CASSLAQAGVHGYTF. DNA for the CDR3: TGTGCCAGCAGCTTAGCTCAGGCGGGGGTGCATGGCTACACCTTC.